This TCR beta chain was captured in a study of CD8+CD57+ T cells in acquired aplastic anemia. Study-level information: Sorted CD4+ and CD8+ cells gave a mean 3.2 ug DNA, range 0.2 to 27.4 ug.

The CDR3 extends over 15 amino acids. V was clipped by 6 bases and J by 7 bases; unmatched bases: 8. Per germline, CDR1 WSHSY and CDR2 SAAADI. Regarding the study as a whole: Patients had twenty-nine CD8+ CDR3 sequences in common with controls (the shared set).

Details on this clonotype: No antigen is known for it.

Genomic DNA served as template for TCR beta VDJ and CDR3 profiling. One entry per CDR3 protein, called by TCRdb with MiXCR from the reads. The sample has 250,000 to 300,000 distinct CDR3 sequences; roughly half are singletons. The genes are TRBV10-2 and TRBJ2-1, with 11 bases identical to TRBD2. Sample: sorted CD4+, CD8+, or CD8+CD57+ T cells (not recorded which) from PBMCs. The receptor comes from a human donor with severe aplastic anemia or a healthy control (not recorded which). CDR3 sequence: CASRPDASGRNEQFF. The DNA for the CDR3 is TGCGCCAGCAGGCCGGATGCTAGCGGGAGGAATGAGCAGTTCTTC.